Listed here are 16 T cell receptor beta chains from one sample, sequenced in a study of vaccination effects on CD4 cells after COVID-19. Profiling relied on immunoSEQ multiplex PCR, and the TCRdb table lists in-frame clones only, not all of them. This table has around 16,000 clones, roughly 68% appearing once. Their recognized antigens are unknown. The ViraFEST assay expanded antigen-specific CD4+ T cells with viral peptide pools before sequencing. Once cultured for approximately ten days, the cells underwent separation to obtain CD4+ T cells. It was two doses of either the BNT162b2 or mRNA-1273 vaccine that participants received. The sample in question was CD4+ T cells from PBMCs cultured with SARS-CoV-2 spike peptides, obtained after COVID-19 vaccination. All receptors derive from a human donor who received a COVID-19 vaccine.

This clone was seen only a few times. The V and J genes are TRBV30 and TRBJ1-1; D ambiguous. Germline-derived CDR1 and CDR2 are GTSNPN and SVGIG (reference sequence). V gave up 5 bases and J gave up 1 base, with 14 bases separating them. The CDR3 contains 14 residues. The CDR3 loop reads CAWGGPPRNTEAFF. In DNA form, the CDR3 reads TGTGCCTGGGGCGGACCCCCTCGGAACACTGAAGCTTTCTTT.

The V gene is TRBV9, the J gene TRBJ1-4; 8 bases map to TRBD1. The V and J ends lost 0 bases and 8 bases, in that order; junction bases with no gene match: 6. Looked up from germline, CDR1 is SGDLS and CDR2 is YYNGEE. The CDR3 has 15 amino acids. The CDR3 coding sequence is TGTGCCAGCAGCGTAGTACAGGGGGGCCAGGAAAAACTGTTTTTT. Its protein is CASSVVQGGQEKLFF.

This clone was observed a single time. This chain connects TRBV12-5 to TRBJ1-1; D gene uncertain. The V gene's germline CDR1 is LGHNT and CDR2 FRNRAP. This CDR3 spans 11 amino acids. V gave up 3 bases and J gave up 7 bases, with 6 bases separating them. CDR3 sequence (DNA): TGTGCTAGTGGTTTTGATTTTGAAGCTTTCTTT. This translates into CASGFDFEAFF.

The CDR3 spells CASSLWTANYGYTF. The CDR3 region has the DNA TGTGCCAGCAGCCTTTGGACAGCTAACTATGGCTACACCTTC. The genes are TRBV16 and TRBJ1-2, with a weak D call TRBD1 (6 bases). V lost 4 bases and J 0 bases, leaving 9 bases between the germline ends. This CDR3 spans 14 amino acids. CDR1 and CDR2 from the germline V gene are KGHSY and FQNENV.

J is TRBJ1-5 and V is TRBV3-1 (or the pseudogene TRBV3-2), with D perhaps TRBD1 (5 bases). The CDR3 covers 13 residues. Trimming took 0 bases from V and 7 from J, leaving 7 bases between them. Germline V lookup: CDR1 LGHDT, CDR2 YNNKEL (reference sequence). This CDR3 is CASSQDRDQPQHF. The CDR3 bases are TGTGCCAGCAGCCAAGACAGGGACCAGCCCCAGCATTTT.

This clone was seen a single time. The chain joins TRBV6-5 to TRBJ2-5; 8 bases agree with TRBD1. The V gene end was trimmed by 8 bases and the J gene end by 2 bases; junction bases not matched to a gene: 1. CDR3 size: 12 residues. The germline CDR1 and CDR2 sequences are MNHEY and SVGAGI. The CDR3 DNA sequence: TGTGCCAGCCACAGGGGGCAAGAGACCCAGTACTTC. The encoded protein is CASHRGQETQYF.

Relative to its sample, this clone is large (0.1 to 1%). The chain joins TRBV18 to TRBJ1-2; 11 bases line up with TRBD1. This CDR3 spans 15 amino acids. Losses at the gene ends were 2 bases for V and 5 bases for J; bases not matched to a gene: 4. Germline CDR1 and CDR2: KGHSH and LQKENI. The CDR3 DNA reads as TGTGCCAGCTCACCAACCGGGACAGGGGGATATGGCTACACCTTC. Protein product: CASSPTGTGGYGYTF.

The chain has TRBV6-5 and TRBJ1-1, with 7 positions matching TRBD1. The CDR3 is made up of 14 amino acids. In germline, CDR1 is MNHEY, CDR2 SVGAGI. J was trimmed by 1 base and V by 6 bases; bases with no gene match: 5. The CDR3 nucleotides are TGTGCCAGCAGGTACAGGGGAGGGAACACTGAAGCTTTCTTT. This sequence encodes CASRYRGGNTEAFF.

The chain recombines TRBV11-2 with TRBJ1-3; D not resolved. The CDR3 contains 15 residues. The germline CDR1 and CDR2 sequences are SGHAT and FQNNGV. The V end was cut by 7 bases, the J end by 0 bases, with 13 bases between. The CDR3 DNA sequence: TGTGCCAGCACCCTCGTACAGAGCTCTGGAAACACCATATATTTT. Translating it yields CASTLVQSSGNTIYF.

The chain carries TRBV6-1 and TRBJ1-1, with D possibly TRBD1 on 5 matching bases. V was pared by 0 bases and J by 1 base, with 12 bases between. Germline CDR1 and CDR2: MNHNS and SASEGT. The CDR3 runs to 16 residues. CDR3 DNA: TGTGCCAGCAGTGAAGCGATAGGGGCGGGGAACACTGAAGCTTTCTTT. It codes for CASSEAIGAGNTEAFF.

The V call is TRBV20-1, the J call TRBJ2-7; 11 bases are shared with TRBD2. Losses at the gene ends were 3 bases for V and 5 bases for J; bases not matched to a gene: 6. There are 14 residues in the CDR3. Germline V gene lookup returns CDR1 DFQATT and CDR2 SNEGSKA (reference sequence). CDR3 sequence reads: CSASPTSGTNEQYF. Here the CDR3 DNA reads TGCAGTGCTAGTCCGACTAGCGGGACCAACGAGCAGTACTTC.

The V and J genes are TRBV5-1 and TRBJ2-7; possibly TRBD2 for D (5 bases). V shed 3 bases and J shed 0 bases, with 10 bases lying between them. This CDR3 spans 14 amino acids. Germline lookup yields CDR1 SGHRS and CDR2 YFSETQ. The CDR3 spells CASSSSGLSYEQYF. The CDR3 nucleotides read TGCGCCAGCAGCTCAAGCGGACTCTCCTACGAGCAGTACTTC. The whole variable domain, remainder taken from reference TRBV5-1 and TRBJ2-7, is KAGVTQTPRYLIKTRGQQVTLSCSPISGHRSVSWYQQTPGQGLQFLFEYFSETQRNKGNFPGRFSGRQFSNSRSEMNVSTLELGDSALYLCASSSSGLSYEQYFGPGTRLTVT.

The chain couples TRBV9 to TRBJ2-1; a weak D match, TRBD2 (6 bases). V lost 4 bases, J lost 2 bases, and 13 bases lay in between. Germline V gene lookup returns CDR1 SGDLS and CDR2 YYNGEE. The CDR3 is 15 residues long. The CDR3 protein is CASSPRDWPYNEQFF. For the CDR3, the DNA is TGTGCCAGCAGCCCCCGGGACTGGCCCTACAATGAGCAGTTCTTC. The variable domain in full, completed from reference TRBV9 and TRBJ2-1, reads DSGVTQTPKHLITATGQRVTLRCSPRSGDLSVYWYQQSLDQGLQFLIQYYNGEERAKGNILERFSAQQFPDLHSELNLSSLELGDSALYFCASSPRDWPYNEQFFGPGTRLTVL.

The rearrangement links TRBV3-1 (or the pseudogene TRBV3-2) to TRBJ2-7, with a weak D call TRBD1 (5 bases). The germline gives CDR1 LGHDT, CDR2 YNNKEL (reference sequence). V was cut by 4 bases and J by 4 bases, with 8 bases left in between. The CDR3 has 12 residues. The CDR3 coding sequence is TGTGCCAGCAGCCGGGGCGGATACGAGCAGTACTTC. Translating it yields CASSRGGYEQYF.

The rearrangement links TRBV6-5 to TRBJ1-2; 9 positions agree with TRBD1. This CDR3 is 15 amino acids long. CDR1 is MNHEY and CDR2 is SVGAGI in the germline V gene. V lost 10 bases and J lost 2; bases outside the gene matches: 11. The CDR3 sequence is CATQPGTGFNYGYTF. The CDR3 DNA follows: TGTGCCACCCAACCCGGGACAGGGTTCAACTATGGCTACACCTTC.

This clone was picked up a small number of times. V and J are TRBV5-1 and TRBJ1-2, with D possibly being TRBD1 (6 bases). The CDR3 sequence is 14 residues long. V shed 3 bases and J shed 6 bases, with 15 bases lying between them. CDR1 and CDR2 from the germline V gene are SGHRS and YFSETQ. The CDR3 DNA sequence: TGCGCCAGCAGCTCCTCCGGGACAAGGAATGGCTACACCTTC. It translates to CASSSSGTRNGYTF.